Following are 5 T cell receptor beta chains from one sample sequenced in a study of technical replicates of blood from several donors. Sequencing used immunoSEQ multiplex PCR; TCRdb keeps in-frame clones, though not all of them. Seen here are roughly 13,000 clones, about 82% observed once, and the top ten hold around 12%. Sequences were obtained from PBMCs. These TCRs come from a human donor in good health.

The V call is TRBV10-2, the J call TRBJ1-2; possibly TRBD1 for D (6 bases). Germline lookup yields CDR1 WSHSY and CDR2 SAAADI. V lost 1 base and J 4 bases, leaving 13 bases between the germline ends. The CDR3 has 15 amino acids. The chain's CDR3 is CASSEFVGQSYGYTF. The CDR3, as DNA: TGCGCCAGCAGTGAGTTCGTAGGACAGTCCTATGGCTACACCTTC.

The chain uses TRBV29-1 and TRBJ2-7, with 9 bases aligning to TRBD1. The CDR3 is made up of 16 amino acids. In germline, CDR1 is SQVTM, CDR2 ANQGSEA. With V trimmed by 3 bases and J by 6 bases, 15 bases remained unmatched. The CDR3 sequence is CSVEGTGFDAGGEQYF. CDR3 sequence (DNA): TGCAGCGTTGAGGGGACAGGGTTTGATGCCGGTGGCGAGCAGTACTTC.

This chain uses TRBV19 with TRBJ1-5; a weak D match, TRBD1 (6 bases). Germline CDR1 reads LNHDA; CDR2 reads SQIVND (reference sequence). The CDR3 length is 13 residues. The V end was cut by 8 bases, the J end by 5 bases, with 13 bases between. DNA of the CDR3: TGTGCCAGTGCCACGCAGGGGCATCAGCCCCAGCATTTT. Translated: CASATQGHQPQHF.

With regard to this clone: One end of the junction varies from germline; a read error may be responsible. V and J are TRBV14 and TRBJ2-1; 7 bases are shared with TRBD2. The CDR3 has 18 residues. Per germline, CDR1 SGHDN and CDR2 FVKESK. CDR3 loop: CASSKEVVSSGYYNEQFF. The CDR3 DNA reads as TGTGCCAGCAGCAAAGAGGTCGTTTCTAGCGGTTACTACAATGAGCAGTTCTTC.

The rearrangement joins TRBV28 to TRBJ2-5, with 10 positions matching TRBD1. The germline V gene has CDR1 MDHEN and CDR2 SYDVKM. The trim removed 2 bases at V and 4 bases at J, leaving 4 bases unmatched. The CDR3 consists of 15 residues. The DNA for the CDR3 is TGTGCCAGCAGTTTAAGACAGGGGGCATCAGAGACCCAGTACTTC. Translating gives CASSLRQGASETQYF.